This TCR beta chain came from a study of T cell responses to AZD1222 COVID-19 vaccine. A remark on this clone: As yet, its antigen is unknown.

With 3 bases clipped from V and 7 bases from J, the junction kept 7 bases outside the gene matches. Germline lookup yields CDR1 SGHTA and CDR2 FQGNSA. This CDR3 has 15 amino acids. Overall study findings and caveats: Mostly white British, mostly female donors; authors suggested clonal diversity may be underestimated.

The protocol was immunoSEQ multiplex PCR, while the TCRdb copy is restricted to in-frame clones and leaves out a portion. The table includes over 120,000 clones, roughly 86% detected once. V gene TRBV7-2 combines with J gene TRBJ1-5, with 9 bases lining up with TRBD1. The sequence was obtained from an adult who received the MenACWY meningococcal vaccine as a control. The sequenced sample was peripheral blood, obtained 28 days after the second dose of the MenACWY control vaccine. The CDR3 reads CASSFSGTGSQPQHF. In nucleotides, the CDR3 is TGTGCCAGCAGCTTTTCCGGGACAGGGAGCCAGCCCCAGCATTTT.